This record looks at one T cell receptor beta chain sequence and its context. Its antigen is unknown. Within the sample, other DNA sequences also encode this same CDR3. CDR1 and CDR2 (germline): SGHTA, FQGNSA. CDR3 length equals 13 residues. The germline V and J ends were trimmed by 2 bases and 4 bases, with 6 bases remaining between them. The data originate from a study of CD8+ T cells in alopecia areata. Study outcomes and limitations: An increase in clonality over normal scalp was evident in lesional scalp, especially alopecia totalis/universalis. Sequence data from scalp samples additionally include resident alphabeta T cells of normal skin. Sharing of TCRs across patients appeared less clear than in mice, possibly for HLA-related reasons.

Sorting of PBMCs yielded the CD4+ and CD8+ T cells. Following RNA extraction, reverse transcription yielded cDNA that acted as the sequencing template. Generated by immunoSEQ multiplex PCR, the TCRdb table keeps only in-frame clones and is missing some. The profile shows 95,000 to 120,000 clones, 55% to 75% of them singletons. This chain links TRBV7-2 with TRBJ1-5; D is undetermined. Sequenced material: CD8+ T cells sorted from blood. The clonotype was recovered from a human donor in good health. The CDR3 sequence is CASSLIRNQPQHF. CDR3 DNA: TGTGCCAGCAGCTTAATTCGGAATCAGCCCCAGCATTTT.